Listed here are 15 T cell receptor beta chains from one sample, sequenced in a study of monozygotic twins with inflammatory bowel disease. For each CDR3 protein, TCRdb gives one entry from its re-call of the 5' RACE reads, without DNA. The ten top clones account for 1.9%, within a sample of roughly 100,000 distinct CDR3 sequences. Sequencing input: blood. The receptors stem from a human donor with ulcerative colitis or Crohn's disease, or a healthy co-twin of an affected twin (not recorded which).

The chain has TRBV24-1 and TRBJ2-5. The CDR3 has 13 amino acids. Germline CDR1 and CDR2: KGHDR and SFDVKD. CDR3 amino acids: CATSDWTEETQYF.

The chain couples TRBV6-2 or TRBV6-3 to TRBJ2-1; TCRdb outputs TRBD2, but without DNA this stays unchecked. The CDR3 contains 16 residues. CDR1 MNHEY and CDR2 SVGEGT come from the germline V gene. CDR3 protein: CASSPGTSGRVYEQFF.

CDR3 loop: CASKEGLYNQPQHF. J is TRBJ1-5 and V is TRBV5-1. The germline CDR1 and CDR2 sequences are SGHRS and YFSETQ. This CDR3 is built from 14 residues.

The rearrangement links TRBV7-2 to TRBJ2-1; TCRdb's assignment of TRBD1 cannot be checked, as there is no DNA. The CDR3 is 15 amino acids. Germline values: CDR1 SGHTA, CDR2 FQGNSA. CDR3 loop: CASSLVGGGNNEQFF.

V and J are TRBV28 and TRBJ2-3; the TRBD2 assignment by TCRdb is unverifiable without DNA. The CDR3 sequence is 17 residues long. Germline V gene data show CDR1 as MDHEN and CDR2 as SYDVKM. CDR3 in amino acids: CASSPRPSLVGTDTQYF. The whole variable domain, filled in from reference TRBV28 and TRBJ2-3, reads DVKVTQSSRYLVKRTGEKVFLECVQDMDHENMFWYRQDPGLGLRLIYFSYDVKMKEKGDIPEGYSVSREKKERFSLILESASTNQTSMYLCASSPRPSLVGTDTQYFGPGTRLTVL.

The chain joins TRBV3-1 to TRBJ2-7; TCRdb picks TRBD1, but there is no DNA to check that call. Germline CDR1 LGHDT, CDR2 YNNKEL (reference sequence). The CDR3 spans 11 residues. The CDR3 region is CATMRGAEQYF.

The rearrangement links TRBV25-1 to TRBJ2-1; the TCRdb D gene call, TRBD1, has no DNA to confirm it. CDR1 and CDR2 (germline): MGHDK, SYGVNS. This CDR3 has 15 residues. Here the CDR3 reads CASSDSPLGHNEQFF.

This chain links TRBV4-3 with TRBJ1-1; the D call of TRBD1 rests on TCRdb alone, since no DNA is present to check it. The CDR3 has 16 residues. The germline gives CDR1 LGHNA, CDR2 YSLEER. The CDR3 spells CASSPTGVGGNTEAFF.

The V call is TRBV4-3, the J call TRBJ2-2; the TRBD1 assignment by TCRdb is unverifiable without DNA. The CDR3 is made up of 16 amino acids. Germline assignment: CDR1 LGHNA and CDR2 YSLEER. The chain's CDR3 is CASSQTAGGPTGELFF.

The V gene is TRBV5-5, the J gene TRBJ1-1; TCRdb returns TRBD1, unconfirmable since there is no DNA. CDR3 length: 14 amino acids. Germline CDR1 and CDR2: SGHKS and YYEKEE (reference sequence). CDR3 amino acids: CASSLDGANTEAFF.

The chain uses TRBV18 and TRBJ1-1; TCRdb indicates TRBD1, and absent DNA this call remains unverified. Per germline, CDR1 KGHSH and CDR2 LQKENI. The CDR3 extends over 14 amino acids. CDR3 sequence reads: CASSPGQGGPEAFF.

The chain combines TRBV2 with TRBJ2-6; checking the TCRdb D call of TRBD2 is not possible without DNA. This CDR3 region has 14 residues. Germline lookup yields CDR1 SNHLY and CDR2 FYNNEI. CDR3 sequence: CASGALSGANVLTF.

The chain uses TRBV12-3 or TRBV12-4 and TRBJ1-3. The CDR3 is made up of 17 amino acids. The CDR3 spells CASSNTGLAISGNTIYF.

The V and J genes are TRBV24-1 and TRBJ2-3; as DNA is missing, the TRBD1 call by TCRdb cannot be tested. Germline V lookup: CDR1 KGHDR, CDR2 SFDVKD. The CDR3 has 16 amino acids. The CDR3 loop is CATSTQDRGFTDTQYF.

CDR3 sequence reads: CASSQAPTGSTMNEQFF. The chain uses TRBV3-1 and TRBJ2-1; TCRdb's D call, TRBD1, is unchecked because there is no DNA. Germline CDR1 and CDR2: LGHDT and YNNKEL (reference sequence). The CDR3 contains 17 residues.